The 25 T cell receptor beta chains below all came from one sample that was sequenced in a study of control samples from healthy donors and cancer patients. Libraries were prepared by immunoSEQ multiplex PCR; TCRdb keeps only in-frame clonotypes and omits some of them. Seen here are 170,000 or so clones, around 92% observed once, and the top ten hold 2% to 2.5%. Input material: blood. These receptor sequences come from a woman aged 40 to 50 in good health.

This chain connects TRBV7-2 to TRBJ1-2; 7 positions agree with TRBD1. The V segment lost 2 bases and the J segment 0 bases; nucleotides outside the gene matches: 6. The germline CDR1 and CDR2 sequences are SGHTA and FQGNSA. This CDR3 spans 16 amino acids. Written as DNA, the CDR3 is TGTGCCAGCAGCTTATACGGGACAGCAACTAACTATGGCTACACCTTC. Encoded protein: CASSLYGTATNYGYTF.

This chain connects TRBV19 to TRBJ1-2; D unclear. The V gene's germline CDR1 is LNHDA and CDR2 SQIVND (reference sequence). CDR3 length: 16 amino acids. Deletions cut 4 bases from V and 7 bases from J, with 22 bases between. The CDR3 nucleotides read TGTGCCAGTAGTAGTACCTATCCGGGCAGGAGCGGTGGCTACACCTTC. Translation: CASSSTYPGRSGGYTF.

The chain has TRBV24-1 and TRBJ2-2; D gene ambiguous. The CDR3 loop spans 16 amino acids. The germline V gene has CDR1 KGHDR and CDR2 SFDVKD. Trimming took off 3 bases at V and 1 base at J, with 11 bases between the two ends. The CDR3 sequence: CATSDHDGLNTGELFF. CDR3 in DNA: TGTGCCACCAGTGATCATGACGGGCTGAACACCGGGGAGCTGTTTTTT.

This clone was counted a few times. The genes are TRBV6-2 or TRBV6-3 and TRBJ1-1, with D unclear. There are 13 residues in the CDR3. V was shortened by 4 bases and J by 1 base, with 7 bases between the two germline ends. The germline gives CDR1 MNHEY, CDR2 SVGEGT. CDR3: CASSLTGNTEAFF. The CDR3 region has the DNA TGTGCCAGCAGTTTGACGGGGAACACTGAAGCTTTCTTT.

The genes are TRBV4-1 and TRBJ1-1, with TRBD1 as a possible D gene (6 bases). Trimming removed 1 base at V and 5 bases at J, with 17 bases between. Per the germline V gene, CDR1 is MGHRA and CDR2 is YSYEKL. The CDR3 is made up of 16 amino acids. The CDR3 nucleotides are TGCGCCAGCAGCCAAGGGCGACAGGTGGGACGTACTGAAGCTTTCTTT. Its protein product is CASSQGRQVGRTEAFF.

Points on this clone: Distinct nucleotide sequences in the sample also encode this CDR3. The chain couples TRBV19 to TRBJ1-5; no clear D gene. Germline V gene data show CDR1 as LNHDA and CDR2 as SQIVND (reference sequence). The CDR3 has 14 amino acids. V gave up 4 bases and J gave up 4 bases, with 11 bases separating them. In DNA form, the CDR3 reads TGTGCCAGTAGTAACAGAGAGTTTAATCAGCCCCAGCATTTT. This sequence encodes CASSNREFNQPQHF. Based on the CDR3 plus reference TRBV19 and TRBJ1-5, the full variable domain is DGGITQSPKYLFRKEGQNVTLSCEQNLNHDAMYWYRQDPGQGLRLIYYSQIVNDFQKGDIAEGYSVSREKKESFPLTVTSAQKNPTAFYLCASSNREFNQPQHFGDGTRLSIL.

The V and J genes are TRBV4-2 and TRBJ2-5; TRBD2 matches 12 bases. Trimming removed 0 bases from V and 4 bases from J; junction bases left unmatched: 6. The CDR3 is 17 amino acids. The germline V gene encodes CDR1 LGHNA and CDR2 YNFKEQ. DNA of the CDR3: TGTGCCAGCAGCCAAGATTTCCAACTAGCGGGGGGAGAGACCCAGTACTTC. It translates to CASSQDFQLAGGETQYF.

The V and J genes are TRBV14 and TRBJ1-1, with D unresolved. Germline CDR1 SGHDN, CDR2 FVKESK. This CDR3 contains 14 residues. The V end was cut by 1 base, the J end by 6 bases, with 12 bases between. The CDR3 DNA is TGTGCCAGCAGCCAAGTGGACCTTTATGCTGAAGCTTTCTTT. Residues: CASSQVDLYAEAFF.

The rearrangement uses TRBV11-2 and TRBJ2-3; no definite D call. CDR3 length: 15 residues. V lost 2 bases and J 4 bases, leaving 13 bases between the germline ends. Germline V CDR1 and CDR2: SGHAT, FQNNGV. CDR3 nucleotide sequence: TGTGCCAGCAGCTTAAGTACGGGTTGGTCAGATACGCAGTATTTT. It encodes CASSLSTGWSDTQYF.

This clone was found a few times. V is TRBV11-1 and J is TRBJ1-1; D is ambiguous. CDR1 SGHAT and CDR2 FQDESV come from the germline V gene (reference sequence). The CDR3 has 13 amino acids. With 1 base removed from V and 5 bases from J, the gap between germline ends came to 8 bases. CDR3 DNA sequence: TGTGCCAGCAGCTTAGTTGGACGGACTGAAGCTTTCTTT. Translated, it gives CASSLVGRTEAFF. Full variable domain (outside the CDR3, taken from reference TRBV11-1 and TRBJ1-1): EAEVAQSPRYKITEKSQAVAFWCDPISGHATLYWYRQILGQGPELLVQFQDESVVDDSQLPKDRFSAERLKGVDSTLKIQPAELGDSAMYLCASSLVGRTEAFFGQGTRLTVV.

The V call is TRBV5-7, the J call TRBJ2-3; D gene ambiguous. TRBV5-7 is annotated as an ORF whose role is uncertain. The CDR3 is 15 amino acids. V lost 4 bases to trimming and J lost 2 bases, with 14 bases between them. CDR3 DNA: TGTGCCAGCAGCCGGCCAAATCAGATCACAGATACGCAGTATTTT. This codes for CASSRPNQITDTQYF.

The V gene is TRBV11-2, the J gene TRBJ1-3; D might be TRBD1 (6 bases). Germline V lookup: CDR1 SGHAT, CDR2 FQNNGV. This CDR3 contains 19 residues. The V end was cut by 0 bases, the J end by 0 bases, with 18 bases between. This CDR3 is CASSLDHGDIRFSGNTIYF. The DNA of the CDR3 is TGTGCCAGCAGCTTAGATCATGGGGACATACGTTTCTCTGGAAACACCATATATTTT.

The chain is built from TRBV7-3 and TRBJ2-6; a possible D gene is TRBD2 (7 bases). The CDR3 extends over 16 amino acids. CDR1 and CDR2 from the germline V gene are SGHTA and FQGTGA. V lost 11 bases, J lost 1 base, and 18 bases lay in between. This CDR3 reads CAAKGEGWSGANVLTF. CDR3 coding DNA: TGTGCCGCTAAGGGGGAGGGGTGGTCTGGGGCCAACGTCCTGACTTTC.

This clone was counted a few times. The V call is TRBV19, the J call TRBJ1-3; D not resolved. Germline V gives CDR1 LNHDA, CDR2 SQIVND (reference sequence). Deletions cut 3 bases from V and 0 bases from J, with 15 bases between. The CDR3 runs to 17 residues. CDR3 protein: CASSISQLPLSGNTIYF. Written as DNA, the CDR3 is TGTGCCAGTAGTATCTCTCAGCTACCCCTCTCTGGAAACACCATATATTTT.

The V gene is TRBV28, the J gene TRBJ1-2; tentative D call: TRBD1 (5 bases). The CDR3 is made up of 15 amino acids. Trimming removed 6 bases at V and 4 bases at J, with 18 bases between. From germline, CDR1 is MDHEN and CDR2 SYDVKM. The CDR3 sequence is CASSPMGLFGYGYTF. CDR3 bases: TGTGCCAGCAGCCCTATGGGACTTTTTGGCTATGGCTACACCTTC.

The chain is built from TRBV10-3 and TRBJ2-3, with unresolved D. V lost 2 bases to trimming and J lost 6 bases, with 12 bases between them. The length of the CDR3 is 14 residues. The V gene's germline CDR1 is ENHRY and CDR2 SYGVKD. The CDR3 DNA is TGTGCCATCAGTGAGGGTGGGTCCGGGGATACGCAGTATTTT. Translation: CAISEGGSGDTQYF.

The V call is TRBV9, the J call TRBJ1-3; D gene uncertain. Germline CDR1 SGDLS, CDR2 YYNGEE. V lost 3 bases and J 4 bases, leaving 17 bases between the germline ends. The CDR3 loop spans 16 amino acids. The CDR3: CASSDSPSGSGNTIYF. The CDR3 DNA reads TGTGCCAGCAGCGATTCCCCGTCGGGGTCCGGAAACACCATATATTTT.

The chain combines TRBV10-1 with TRBJ1-1; D unresolved. V lost 0 bases and J 5 bases, leaving 7 bases between the germline ends. This CDR3 comprises 13 residues. CDR1 is WNHNN, CDR2 SYGVQD, per germline (reference sequence). The CDR3 DNA is TGCGCCAGCAGTGAGTCGTCGGTGACTGAAGCTTTCTTT. Translation: CASSESSVTEAFF.

The rearrangement uses TRBV3-1 (or the pseudogene TRBV3-2) and TRBJ2-1; the match to TRBD2 covers 9 bases. The germline V gene encodes CDR1 LGHDT and CDR2 YNNKEL (reference sequence). Losses at the gene ends were 3 bases for V and 3 bases for J; bases not matched to a gene: 6. The CDR3 spans 16 residues. The CDR3 reads CASSQSQAGGYNEQFF. The CDR3 region has the DNA TGTGCCAGCAGCCAGTCCCAAGCGGGGGGCTACAATGAGCAGTTCTTC.

This rearrangement joins TRBV7-9 to TRBJ1-1, with 7 bases fitting TRBD1. J lost 1 base, V lost 4 bases, and 3 bases had no gene match. Per germline, CDR1 SEHNR and CDR2 FQNEAQ (reference sequence). This CDR3 has 14 residues. As DNA, the CDR3 is TGTGCCAGCAGCTCCCAGGGGGGGAACACTGAAGCTTTCTTT. Its protein is CASSSQGGNTEAFF.

This chain uses TRBV4-1 with TRBJ2-1, with 9 positions matching TRBD2. After removal of 7 bases from V and 6 bases from J, the junction contained 10 bases not matched to a gene. This CDR3 has 15 residues. Germline V gives CDR1 MGHRA, CDR2 YSYEKL. The CDR3 loop reads CASTAGGPLPNEQFF. CDR3 DNA: TGCGCCAGCACTGCGGGGGGGCCTTTACCCAATGAGCAGTTCTTC.

The chain couples TRBV7-9 to TRBJ1-2; D unresolved. The CDR3 has 15 residues. Trimming took 4 bases from V and 2 from J, leaving 14 bases between them. The germline V gene encodes CDR1 SEHNR and CDR2 FQNEAQ (reference sequence). DNA of the CDR3: TGTGCCAGCAGCTCGTCAATCAAACGGAACTATGGCTACACCTTC. Translating gives CASSSSIKRNYGYTF.

This clone was seen a few times. The chain combines TRBV18 with TRBJ2-3; maybe TRBD2 (7 bases). The V gene's germline CDR1 is KGHSH and CDR2 LQKENI. V shed 2 bases and J shed 0 bases, with 9 bases lying between them. The CDR3 has 15 amino acids. In DNA, the CDR3 is TGTGCCAGCTCACCAGCGGGGGCAAGCACAGATACGCAGTATTTT. This sequence encodes CASSPAGASTDTQYF.

The rearrangement uses TRBV5-1 and TRBJ1-2, with TRBD1 matching 9 bases. The CDR3 covers 17 residues. Trimming took 0 bases from V and 0 from J; bases not matched to a gene: 6. From germline, CDR1 is SGHRS and CDR2 YFSETQ. CDR3 DNA: TGCGCCAGCAGCTTGGAGGCAGGGACAGGGTCTAACTATGGCTACACCTTC. It specifies CASSLEAGTGSNYGYTF.

The rearrangement links TRBV9 to TRBJ2-7, with TRBD2 identical over 9 bases. The trim removed 4 bases at V and 4 bases at J, leaving 21 bases unmatched. The CDR3 consists of 19 residues. Germline V gene data show CDR1 as SGDLS and CDR2 as YYNGEE. Here the CDR3 reads CASSQASPGASGALYEQYF. CDR3 in DNA: TGTGCCAGCAGCCAAGCCTCCCCCGGGGCTAGCGGGGCCCTATACGAGCAGTACTTC. Full variable domain (outside the CDR3, taken from reference TRBV9 and TRBJ2-7): DSGVTQTPKHLITATGQRVTLRCSPRSGDLSVYWYQQSLDQGLQFLIQYYNGEERAKGNILERFSAQQFPDLHSELNLSSLELGDSALYFCASSQASPGASGALYEQYFGPGTRLTVT.